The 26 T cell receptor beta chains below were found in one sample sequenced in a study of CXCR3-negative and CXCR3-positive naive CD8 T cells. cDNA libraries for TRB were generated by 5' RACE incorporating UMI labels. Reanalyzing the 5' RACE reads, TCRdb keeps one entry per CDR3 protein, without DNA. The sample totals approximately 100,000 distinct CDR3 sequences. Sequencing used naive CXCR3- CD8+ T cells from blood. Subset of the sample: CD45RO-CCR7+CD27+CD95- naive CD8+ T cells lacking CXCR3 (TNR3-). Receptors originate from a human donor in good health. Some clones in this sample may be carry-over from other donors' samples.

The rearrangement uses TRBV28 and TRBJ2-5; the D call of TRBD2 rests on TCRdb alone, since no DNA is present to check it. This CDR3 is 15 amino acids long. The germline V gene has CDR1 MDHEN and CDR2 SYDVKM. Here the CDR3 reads CASSLGPAGQETQYF.

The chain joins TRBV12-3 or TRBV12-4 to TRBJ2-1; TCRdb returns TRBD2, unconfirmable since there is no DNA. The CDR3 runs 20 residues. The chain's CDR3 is CASIPHGTSGGASTYNEQFF.

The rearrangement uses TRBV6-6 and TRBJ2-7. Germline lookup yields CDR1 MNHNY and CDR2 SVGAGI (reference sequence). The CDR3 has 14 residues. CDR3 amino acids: CASSLPNRASEQYF.

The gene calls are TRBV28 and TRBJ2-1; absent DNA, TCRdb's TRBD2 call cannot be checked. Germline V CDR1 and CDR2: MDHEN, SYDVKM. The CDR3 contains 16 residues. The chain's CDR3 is CASSSGLAGVYNEQFF.

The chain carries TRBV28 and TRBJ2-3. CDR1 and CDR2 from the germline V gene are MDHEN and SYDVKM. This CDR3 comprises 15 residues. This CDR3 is CASSFSLGDTDTQYF.

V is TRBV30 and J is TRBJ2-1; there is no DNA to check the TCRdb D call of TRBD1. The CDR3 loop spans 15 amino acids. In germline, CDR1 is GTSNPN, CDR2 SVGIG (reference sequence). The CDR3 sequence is CAWSRQVTPGDEQFF.

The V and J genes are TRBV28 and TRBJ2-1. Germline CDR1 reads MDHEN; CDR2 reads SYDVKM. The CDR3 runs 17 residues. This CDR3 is CASSLYGIVSSYNEQFF.

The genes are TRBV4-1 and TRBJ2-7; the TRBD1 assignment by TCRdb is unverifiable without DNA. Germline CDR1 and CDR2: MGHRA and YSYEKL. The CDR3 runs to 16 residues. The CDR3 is CASSQASQGLSYEQYF.

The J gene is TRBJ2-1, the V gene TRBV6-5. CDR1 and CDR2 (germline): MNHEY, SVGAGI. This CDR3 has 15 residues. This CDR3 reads CASSSTGSSYNEQFF.

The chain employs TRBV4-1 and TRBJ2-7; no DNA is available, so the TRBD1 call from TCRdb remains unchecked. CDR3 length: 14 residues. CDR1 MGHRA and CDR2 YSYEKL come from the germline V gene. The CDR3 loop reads CASSQEGDGYEQYF.

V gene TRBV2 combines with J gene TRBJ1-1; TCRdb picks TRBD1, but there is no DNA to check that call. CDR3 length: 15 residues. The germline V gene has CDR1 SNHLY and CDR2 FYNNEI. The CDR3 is CASSESPRGLTEAFF. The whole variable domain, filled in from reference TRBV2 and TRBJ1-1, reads EPEVTQTPSHQVTQMGQEVILRCVPISNHLYFYWYRQILGQKVEFLVSFYNNEISEKSEIFDDQFSVERPDGSNFTLKIRSTKLEDSAMYFCASSESPRGLTEAFFGQGTRLTVV.

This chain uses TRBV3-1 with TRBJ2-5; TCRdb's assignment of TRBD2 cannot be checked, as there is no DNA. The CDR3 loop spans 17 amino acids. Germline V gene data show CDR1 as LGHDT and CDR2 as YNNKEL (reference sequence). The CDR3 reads CASSPGTSLNVGETQYF.

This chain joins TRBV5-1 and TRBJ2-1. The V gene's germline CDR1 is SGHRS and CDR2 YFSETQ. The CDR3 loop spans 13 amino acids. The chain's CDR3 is CASSWELVNEQFF.

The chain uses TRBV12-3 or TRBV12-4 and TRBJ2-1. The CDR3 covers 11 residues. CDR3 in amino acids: CASSFSYQQFF.

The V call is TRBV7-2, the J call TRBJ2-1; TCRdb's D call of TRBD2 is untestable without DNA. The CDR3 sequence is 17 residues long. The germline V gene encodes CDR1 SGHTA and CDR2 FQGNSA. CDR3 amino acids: CASSLPASGGPTNEQFF.

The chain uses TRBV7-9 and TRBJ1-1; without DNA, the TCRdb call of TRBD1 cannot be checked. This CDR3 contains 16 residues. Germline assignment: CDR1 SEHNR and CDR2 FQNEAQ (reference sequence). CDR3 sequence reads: CASSLAGSRGFTEAFF.

The CDR3 protein is CATSDDTGELFF. The chain joins TRBV24-1 to TRBJ2-2. The CDR3 length is 12 residues. Germline assignment: CDR1 KGHDR and CDR2 SFDVKD.

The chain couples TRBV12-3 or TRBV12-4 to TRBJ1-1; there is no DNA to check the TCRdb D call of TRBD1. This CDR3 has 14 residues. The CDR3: CASSGPQGNTEAFF.

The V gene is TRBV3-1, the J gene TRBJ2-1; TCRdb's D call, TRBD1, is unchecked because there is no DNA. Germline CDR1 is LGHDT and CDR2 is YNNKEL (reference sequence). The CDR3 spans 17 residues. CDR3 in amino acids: CASSPKMGVTGSIEQLF.

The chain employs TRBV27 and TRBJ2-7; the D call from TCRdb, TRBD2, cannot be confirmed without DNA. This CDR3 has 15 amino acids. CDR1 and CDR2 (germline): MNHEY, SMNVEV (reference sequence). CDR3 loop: CASSTLAGVSYEQYF.

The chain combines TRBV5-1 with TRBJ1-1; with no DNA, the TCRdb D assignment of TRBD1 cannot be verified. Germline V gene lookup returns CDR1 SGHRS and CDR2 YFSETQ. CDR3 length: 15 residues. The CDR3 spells CASSLEATGSTEAFF.

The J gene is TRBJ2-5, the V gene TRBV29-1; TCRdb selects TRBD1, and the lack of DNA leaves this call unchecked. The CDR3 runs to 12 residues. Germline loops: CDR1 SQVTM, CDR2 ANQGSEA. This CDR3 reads CSVLGGEETQYF.

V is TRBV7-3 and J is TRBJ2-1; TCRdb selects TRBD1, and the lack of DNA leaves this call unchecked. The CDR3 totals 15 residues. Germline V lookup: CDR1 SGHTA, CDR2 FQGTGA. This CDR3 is CASSPPNYSYNEQFF.

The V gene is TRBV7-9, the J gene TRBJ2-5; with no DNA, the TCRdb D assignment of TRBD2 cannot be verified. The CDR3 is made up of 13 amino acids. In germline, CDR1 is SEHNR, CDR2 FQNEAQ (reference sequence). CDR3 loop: CASSEGSHETQYF.

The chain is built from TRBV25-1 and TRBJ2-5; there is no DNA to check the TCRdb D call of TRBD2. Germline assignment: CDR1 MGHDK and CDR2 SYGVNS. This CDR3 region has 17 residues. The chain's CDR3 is CASSRGLAGNLQETQYF. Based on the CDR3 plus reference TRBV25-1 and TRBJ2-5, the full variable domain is EADIYQTPRYLVIGTGKKITLECSQTMGHDKMYWYQQDPGMELHLIHYSYGVNSTEKGDLSSESTVSRIRTEHFPLTLESARPSHTSQYLCASSRGLAGNLQETQYFGPGTRLLVL.

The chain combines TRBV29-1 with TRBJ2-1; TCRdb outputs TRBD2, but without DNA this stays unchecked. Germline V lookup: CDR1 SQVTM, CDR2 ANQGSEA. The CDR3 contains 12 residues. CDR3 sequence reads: CSVRGPVNEQFF.